These T cell receptor beta chains were read from a single sample in a study of shared clonotypes between healthy human individuals. Data came from immunoSEQ multiplex PCR; TCRdb stores just in-frame clones and leaves some out. Among about 560,000 clones listed, around 78% were seen once. Source material: PBMCs. The source is a woman in her 40s in good health. Some clones in this sample may be carry-over from other donors' samples. Each CDR3 is given with its conserved first and last residue. The order of the fields is J gene, D gene, clone size, V gene, CDR3 DNA, CDR3 protein. A D gene is named only where the DNA matches it firmly. A clone size is listed for some rows: how often the clone was seen (once, few, many), or a class if it is expanded.

J gene: TRBJ2-2; D gene: TRBD1; clone size: .; V gene: TRBV7-3; CDR3 DNA: TGTGCCAGCAGTTCCGACAGGGCCAACACCGGGGAGCTGTTTTTT; CDR3 protein: CASSSDRANTGELFF
J gene: TRBJ2-5; D gene: TRBD1; clone size: .; V gene: TRBV7-8; CDR3 DNA: TGTGCCAGCAGCTTAGCCTTACAGGGGTTGGGTGAGCAGTACTTC; CDR3 protein: CASSLALQGLGEQYF
J gene: TRBJ1-1; D gene: .; clone size: .; V gene: TRBV19; CDR3 DNA: TGTGCCAGTACTGGGGCAGGGAAGGCTTTCTTT; CDR3 protein: CASTGAGKAFF
J gene: TRBJ2-7; D gene: TRBD1; clone size: .; V gene: TRBV28; CDR3 DNA: TGTGCCAGCAGTTTATCCCAGGGGGCGCAAGAGCAGTACTTC; CDR3 protein: CASSLSQGAQEQYF
J gene: TRBJ2-1; D gene: TRBD2; clone size: .; V gene: TRBV6-1; CDR3 DNA: TGTGCCAGCAGTGGCACGACCGGGAGCGGGAGGGTGAATGAGCAGTTCTTC; CDR3 protein: CASSGTTGSGRVNEQFF
J gene: TRBJ1-5; D gene: .; clone size: .; V gene: TRBV30; CDR3 DNA: TGTGCCTGGAGTGCCTCGGGATTTAGCAATCAGCCCCAGCATTTT; CDR3 protein: CAWSASGFSNQPQHF
J gene: TRBJ2-7; D gene: .; clone size: .; V gene: TRBV30; CDR3 DNA: TGTGCCTGGAGTGTTCCCCGAGGGGGACGGTACTTC; CDR3 protein: CAWSVPRGGRYF
J gene: TRBJ1-5; D gene: .; clone size: once; V gene: TRBV6-1; CDR3 DNA: TGTGCCAGCAGCTTTCCGACAGATAGCAATCAGCCCCAGCATTTT; CDR3 protein: CASSFPTDSNQPQHF
J gene: TRBJ2-1; D gene: .; clone size: .; V gene: TRBV7-2; CDR3 DNA: TGTGCCAGCAGCCTAGGGGGACCGGGGCCGTTCTTC; CDR3 protein: CASSLGGPGPFF
J gene: TRBJ1-1; D gene: .; clone size: .; V gene: TRBV28; CDR3 DNA: TGTGCCAGCAGTTTAGGACTCCCGAACACTGAAGCTTTCTTT; CDR3 protein: CASSLGLPNTEAFF
J gene: TRBJ2-1; D gene: .; clone size: few; V gene: TRBV12-2; CDR3 DNA: TGTGCAAGTCGCGAGGCGCAGGGGTATCGTCACAATGAGCAGTTCTTC; CDR3 protein: CASREAQGYRHNEQFF
J gene: TRBJ2-5; D gene: .; clone size: .; V gene: TRBV9; CDR3 DNA: TGTGCCAGCAGCGTAAGGCTAGGAGAGACCCAGTACTTC; CDR3 protein: CASSVRLGETQYF
J gene: TRBJ2-7; D gene: .; clone size: many; V gene: TRBV7-2; CDR3 DNA: TGTGCCAGCAGCTTAGCAGGTCAGGGAGCCTACGAGCAGTACTTC; CDR3 protein: CASSLAGQGAYEQYF
J gene: TRBJ2-1; D gene: TRBD2; clone size: few; V gene: TRBV7-9; CDR3 DNA: TGTGCCAGCAGCTTTGGACTAGCGGACAATGAGCAGTTCTTC; CDR3 protein: CASSFGLADNEQFF
J gene: TRBJ2-2; D gene: .; clone size: .; V gene: TRBV28; CDR3 DNA: TGTGCCAGCAGACGGAGGGACACCGGGGAGCTGTTTTTT; CDR3 protein: CASRRRDTGELFF
J gene: TRBJ1-1; D gene: .; clone size: .; V gene: TRBV28; CDR3 DNA: TGTGCCACGAGTTTGGGCAGCTGGCACACTGAAGCTTTCTTT; CDR3 protein: CATSLGSWHTEAFF
J gene: TRBJ1-2; D gene: .; clone size: .; V gene: TRBV28; CDR3 DNA: TGTGCCAGCAGACCGGTAGGGGAACACTATGGCTACACCTTC; CDR3 protein: CASRPVGEHYGYTF
J gene: TRBJ1-2; D gene: TRBD1; clone size: .; V gene: TRBV5-6; CDR3 DNA: TGTGCCAGCAGCATAGAACAGGGGAGGAGGTATGGCTACACCTTC; CDR3 protein: CASSIEQGRRYGYTF
J gene: TRBJ2-7; D gene: TRBD1; clone size: once; V gene: TRBV7-2; CDR3 DNA: TGTGCCAGCAGCCAAGGACAGGGGGCCTACGAGCAGTACTTC; CDR3 protein: CASSQGQGAYEQYF
J gene: TRBJ2-7; D gene: TRBD1; clone size: .; V gene: TRBV18; CDR3 DNA: TGTGCCAGCTCACCTGGGACAGAGACCTACGAGCAGTACTTC; CDR3 protein: CASSPGTETYEQYF
J gene: TRBJ1-2; D gene: TRBD1; clone size: .; V gene: TRBV6-5; CDR3 DNA: TGTGCCAGCAGCCGGGACAGAGAGTATGGCTACACCTTC; CDR3 protein: CASSRDREYGYTF
J gene: TRBJ1-4; D gene: .; clone size: .; V gene: TRBV4-1; CDR3 DNA: TGCGCCAGCAGCCAAGATGGGAGTCAGTCGGTGCTAAATGAAAAACTGTTTTTT; CDR3 protein: CASSQDGSQSVLNEKLFF
J gene: TRBJ2-5; D gene: .; clone size: few; V gene: TRBV6-6; CDR3 DNA: TGTGCCAGCAGTTATCTCGGGCCAGGGGGGCAAGAGGCCCAGTACTTC; CDR3 protein: CASSYLGPGGQEAQYF
J gene: TRBJ1-1; D gene: TRBD1; clone size: .; V gene: TRBV19; CDR3 DNA: TGTGCCAGTAGGACCCAGGGGGGTCAGAACACTGAAGCTTTCTTT; CDR3 protein: CASRTQGGQNTEAFF
J gene: TRBJ1-1; D gene: .; clone size: .; V gene: TRBV6-1; CDR3 DNA: TGTGCCAGCGTCGCAGGGTGGACTGAAGCTTTCTTT; CDR3 protein: CASVAGWTEAFF
J gene: TRBJ2-1; D gene: .; clone size: .; V gene: TRBV2; CDR3 DNA: TGTGCCAGCAGTGCCTCGCTTTCTTGGAGAATTCGTGAGCAGTTCTTC; CDR3 protein: CASSASLSWRIREQFF
J gene: TRBJ2-5; D gene: TRBD2; clone size: many; V gene: TRBV30; CDR3 DNA: TGTGCCGGAAGTAGGACTAGCGGGATAGCCCAGTACTTC; CDR3 protein: CAGSRTSGIAQYF
J gene: TRBJ2-7; D gene: TRBD2; clone size: .; V gene: TRBV4-3; CDR3 DNA: TGCGCCAGCAGCCAAGGAGGCGGGAGGAGAGAGCAGTACTTC; CDR3 protein: CASSQGGGRREQYF
J gene: TRBJ2-3; D gene: TRBD2; clone size: .; V gene: TRBV29-1; CDR3 DNA: TGCAGCGTTTCGGCGGGAGGAGATACGCAGTATTTT; CDR3 protein: CSVSAGGDTQYF
J gene: TRBJ2-7; D gene: .; clone size: .; V gene: TRBV28; CDR3 DNA: TGTGCCAGCAACCCGCTTGGGTACGAGCAGTACTTC; CDR3 protein: CASNPLGYEQYF
J gene: TRBJ1-5; D gene: .; clone size: .; V gene: TRBV6-6; CDR3 DNA: TGTGCCAGCAGTTATAAGGAGCCGTTTCAGCCCCAGCATTTT; CDR3 protein: CASSYKEPFQPQHF
J gene: TRBJ2-1; D gene: .; clone size: .; V gene: TRBV11-3; CDR3 DNA: TGTGCCAGCAGCTTAGGAGGGAGCCACAATGAGCAGTTCTTC; CDR3 protein: CASSLGGSHNEQFF
J gene: TRBJ1-1; D gene: TRBD1; clone size: .; V gene: TRBV29-1; CDR3 DNA: TGCAGCGCCAACAGGGGAAACTTGAACACTGAAGCTTTCTTT; CDR3 protein: CSANRGNLNTEAFF
J gene: TRBJ2-3; D gene: TRBD1; clone size: .; V gene: TRBV27; CDR3 DNA: TGTGCCAGCAGCCTTGGACAGGGGTGGGCAGATACGCAGTATTTT; CDR3 protein: CASSLGQGWADTQYF
J gene: TRBJ2-7; D gene: .; clone size: .; V gene: TRBV18; CDR3 DNA: TGCGCCAGCGCCCAGGGCCTCAGCGACTCCTACGAGCAGTACTTC; CDR3 protein: CASAQGLSDSYEQYF
J gene: TRBJ2-7; D gene: TRBD2; clone size: few; V gene: TRBV28; CDR3 DNA: TGTGCCAGCAGTTTGGCGCGGGAGGGCTCCTACGAGCAGTACTTC; CDR3 protein: CASSLAREGSYEQYF
J gene: TRBJ2-1; D gene: .; clone size: .; V gene: TRBV27; CDR3 DNA: TGTGCCAGCAGTAGTTACTCCTACAATGAGCAGTTCTTC; CDR3 protein: CASSSYSYNEQFF
J gene: TRBJ1-1; D gene: TRBD1; clone size: .; V gene: TRBV7-9; CDR3 DNA: TGTGCCAGCAGCCTACAGGGGGTTAACACTGAAGCTTTCTTT; CDR3 protein: CASSLQGVNTEAFF
J gene: TRBJ2-7; D gene: .; clone size: .; V gene: TRBV9; CDR3 DNA: TGTGCCAGCAGCAAAAAACAGGGTCAGAGCTCCTACGAGCAGTACTTC; CDR3 protein: CASSKKQGQSSYEQYF
J gene: TRBJ1-2; D gene: TRBD1; clone size: once; V gene: TRBV6-1; CDR3 DNA: TGTGCCAGCATCCGGGACAGCCATAACTATGGCTACACCTTC; CDR3 protein: CASIRDSHNYGYTF
J gene: TRBJ2-3; D gene: TRBD1; clone size: once; V gene: TRBV6-9; CDR3 DNA: TGTGCCAGCAGCCTTGACAGGGGGGGAATCCGGTATACGCAGTATTTT; CDR3 protein: CASSLDRGGIRYTQYF
J gene: TRBJ2-2; D gene: TRBD2; clone size: .; V gene: TRBV2; CDR3 DNA: TGTGCCAGCAGTCGGGACTACGCCGGGGAGCTGTTTTTT; CDR3 protein: CASSRDYAGELFF
J gene: TRBJ2-3; D gene: .; clone size: .; V gene: TRBV11-3; CDR3 DNA: TGTGCCAGCAGCTTTGGGGGTACGACAGATACGCAGTATTTT; CDR3 protein: CASSFGGTTDTQYF
J gene: TRBJ2-1; D gene: TRBD2; clone size: .; V gene: TRBV10-3; CDR3 DNA: TGTGCCATCAGTGATCGCTCAGGGAGAGTTGCGGGAGGAAATGAGCAGTTCTTC; CDR3 protein: CAISDRSGRVAGGNEQFF
J gene: TRBJ2-5; D gene: .; clone size: .; V gene: TRBV7-6; CDR3 DNA: TGTGCCAGCAGCTTAGACGGGAGAGGGGAGACCCAGTACTTC; CDR3 protein: CASSLDGRGETQYF
J gene: TRBJ2-1; D gene: TRBD2; clone size: .; V gene: TRBV4-1; CDR3 DNA: TGCGCCAGCAGCCGCCGACTAGCGGAATCCTACAATGAGCAGTTCTTC; CDR3 protein: CASSRRLAESYNEQFF
J gene: TRBJ1-6; D gene: .; clone size: .; V gene: TRBV28; CDR3 DNA: TGTGCCAGCAGTTTATTTTCACCCCTCCACTTT; CDR3 protein: CASSLFSPLHF
J gene: TRBJ1-1; D gene: TRBD1; clone size: .; V gene: TRBV28; CDR3 DNA: TGTGCCAGCAGTTACGAGGACAGGGCCACTGAAGCTTTCTTT; CDR3 protein: CASSYEDRATEAFF
J gene: TRBJ2-7; D gene: .; clone size: many; V gene: TRBV15; CDR3 DNA: TGTGCCACCAGCAGGGGGTGGGGGGCCACCTACGAGCAGTACTTC; CDR3 protein: CATSRGWGATYEQYF
J gene: TRBJ1-1; D gene: TRBD1; clone size: .; V gene: TRBV28; CDR3 DNA: TGTGCCAGCACCCATGCGCAGGGGGCGGCTGAAGCTTTCTTT; CDR3 protein: CASTHAQGAAEAFF
J gene: TRBJ2-1; D gene: .; clone size: .; V gene: TRBV5-4; CDR3 DNA: TGTGCCAGCAGCTTGTCACATTTCAGCTCCTACAATGAGCAGTTCTTC; CDR3 protein: CASSLSHFSSYNEQFF
J gene: TRBJ2-3; D gene: .; clone size: .; V gene: TRBV2; CDR3 DNA: TGTGCCAGCAGTGAATGGGGGGCGAAAGATACGCAGTATTTT; CDR3 protein: CASSEWGAKDTQYF
J gene: TRBJ2-1; D gene: .; clone size: .; V gene: TRBV15; CDR3 DNA: TGTGCCACCAGCAGAGAGGCTAGCGCGCACAATGAGCAGTTCTTC; CDR3 protein: CATSREASAHNEQFF
J gene: TRBJ2-3; D gene: TRBD1; clone size: few; V gene: TRBV10-2; CDR3 DNA: TGCGCCAGTAGGAGGACAGGGGGCACAGATACGCAGTATTTT; CDR3 protein: CASRRTGGTDTQYF